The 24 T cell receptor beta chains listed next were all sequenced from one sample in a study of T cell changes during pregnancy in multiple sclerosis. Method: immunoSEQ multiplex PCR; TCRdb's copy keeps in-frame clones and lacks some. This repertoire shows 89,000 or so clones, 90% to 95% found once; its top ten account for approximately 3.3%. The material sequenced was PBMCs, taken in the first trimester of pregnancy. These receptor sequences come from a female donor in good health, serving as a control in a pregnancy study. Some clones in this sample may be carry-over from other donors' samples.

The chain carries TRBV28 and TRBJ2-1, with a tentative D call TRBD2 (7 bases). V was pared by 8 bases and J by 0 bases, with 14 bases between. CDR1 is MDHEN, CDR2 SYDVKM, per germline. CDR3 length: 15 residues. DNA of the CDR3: TGTGCCAGCTCTTTCCGGGGGGCCTCCTACAATGAGCAGTTCTTC. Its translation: CASSFRGASYNEQFF.

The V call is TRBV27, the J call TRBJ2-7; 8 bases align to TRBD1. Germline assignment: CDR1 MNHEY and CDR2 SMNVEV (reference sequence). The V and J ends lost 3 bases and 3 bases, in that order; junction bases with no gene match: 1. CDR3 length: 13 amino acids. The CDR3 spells CASSLGTGYEQYF. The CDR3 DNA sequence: TGTGCCAGCAGTTTGGGGACAGGCTACGAGCAGTACTTC.

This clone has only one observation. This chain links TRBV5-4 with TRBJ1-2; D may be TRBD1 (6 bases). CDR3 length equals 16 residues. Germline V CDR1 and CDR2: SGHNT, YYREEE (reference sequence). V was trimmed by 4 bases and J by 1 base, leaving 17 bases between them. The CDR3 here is CASSPLPGGLNYGYTF. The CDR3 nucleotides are TGTGCCAGCAGCCCTCTCCCGGGGGGCCTTAACTATGGCTACACCTTC.

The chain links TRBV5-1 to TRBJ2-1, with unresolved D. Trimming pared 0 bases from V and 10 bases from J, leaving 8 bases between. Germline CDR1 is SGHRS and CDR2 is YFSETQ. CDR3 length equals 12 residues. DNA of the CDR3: TGCGCCAGCAGCTTGGCGGGTCTCGAGCAGTTCTTC. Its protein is CASSLAGLEQFF. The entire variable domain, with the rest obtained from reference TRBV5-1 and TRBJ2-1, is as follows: KAGVTQTPRYLIKTRGQQVTLSCSPISGHRSVSWYQQTPGQGLQFLFEYFSETQRNKGNFPGRFSGRQFSNSRSEMNVSTLELGDSALYLCASSLAGLEQFFGPGTRLTVL.

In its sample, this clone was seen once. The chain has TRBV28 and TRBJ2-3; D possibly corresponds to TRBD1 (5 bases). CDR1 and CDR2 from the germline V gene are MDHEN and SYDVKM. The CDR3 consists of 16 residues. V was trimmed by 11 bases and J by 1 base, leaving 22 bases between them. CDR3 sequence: CASRGSLGLGTDTQYF. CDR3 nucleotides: TGTGCCTCTCGTGGCAGTTTGGGGCTGGGCACAGATACGCAGTATTTT.

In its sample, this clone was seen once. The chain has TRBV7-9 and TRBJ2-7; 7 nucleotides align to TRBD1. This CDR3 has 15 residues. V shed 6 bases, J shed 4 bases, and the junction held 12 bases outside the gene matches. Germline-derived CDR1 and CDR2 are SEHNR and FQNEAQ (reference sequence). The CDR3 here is CASSHTQRGRYEQYF. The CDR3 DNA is TGTGCCAGCAGTCATACTCAGAGGGGGCGGTACGAGCAGTACTTC. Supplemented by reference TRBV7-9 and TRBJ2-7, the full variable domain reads DTGVSQNPRHKITKRGQNVTFRCDPISEHNRLYWYRQTLGQGPEFLTYFQNEAQLEKSRLLSDRFSAERPKGSFSTLEIQRTEQGDSAMYLCASSHTQRGRYEQYFGPGTRLTVT.

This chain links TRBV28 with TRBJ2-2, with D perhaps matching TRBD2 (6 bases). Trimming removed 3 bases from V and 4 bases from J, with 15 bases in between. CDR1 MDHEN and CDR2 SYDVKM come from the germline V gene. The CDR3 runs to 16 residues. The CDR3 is CASSLGQGSGTGELFF. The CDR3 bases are TGTGCCAGCAGTTTGGGCCAGGGTAGCGGCACCGGGGAGCTGTTTTTT. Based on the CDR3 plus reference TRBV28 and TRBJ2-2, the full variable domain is DVKVTQSSRYLVKRTGEKVFLECVQDMDHENMFWYRQDPGLGLRLIYFSYDVKMKEKGDIPEGYSVSREKKERFSLILESASTNQTSMYLCASSLGQGSGTGELFFGEGSRLTVL.

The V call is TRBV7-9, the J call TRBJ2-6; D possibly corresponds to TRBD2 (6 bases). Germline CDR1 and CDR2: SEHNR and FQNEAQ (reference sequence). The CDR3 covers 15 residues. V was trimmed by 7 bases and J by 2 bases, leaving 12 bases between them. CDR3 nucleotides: TGTGCCAGCACCCATACGGGAGCTGGGGCCAACGTCCTGACTTTC. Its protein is CASTHTGAGANVLTF.

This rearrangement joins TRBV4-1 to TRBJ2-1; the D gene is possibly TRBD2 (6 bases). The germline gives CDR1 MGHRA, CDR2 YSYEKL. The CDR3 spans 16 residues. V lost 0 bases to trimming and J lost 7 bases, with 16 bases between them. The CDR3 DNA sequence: TGCGCCAGCAGCCAAGAATGGGGGGAGAGGGGTAATGAGCAGTTCTTC. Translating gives CASSQEWGERGNEQFF.

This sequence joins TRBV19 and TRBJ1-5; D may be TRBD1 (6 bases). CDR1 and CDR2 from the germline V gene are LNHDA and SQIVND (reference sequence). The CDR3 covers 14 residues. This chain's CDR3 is CSAGALNSNQPQHF. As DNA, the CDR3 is TGTTCCGCGGGGGCTCTTAATAGCAATCAGCCCCAGCATTTT.

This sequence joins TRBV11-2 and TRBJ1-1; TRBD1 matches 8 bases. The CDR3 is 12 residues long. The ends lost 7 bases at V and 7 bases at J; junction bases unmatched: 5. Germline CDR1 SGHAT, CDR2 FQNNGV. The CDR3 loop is CASTQGAVEAFF. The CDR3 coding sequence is TGTGCCAGCACCCAGGGGGCGGTTGAAGCTTTCTTT.

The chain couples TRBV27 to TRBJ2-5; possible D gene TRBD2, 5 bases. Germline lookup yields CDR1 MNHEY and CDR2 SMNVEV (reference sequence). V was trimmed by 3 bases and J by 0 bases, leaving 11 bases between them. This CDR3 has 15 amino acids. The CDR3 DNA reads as TGTGCCAGCAGTTTGACTAACCCGTACCAAGAGACCCAGTACTTC. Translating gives CASSLTNPYQETQYF.

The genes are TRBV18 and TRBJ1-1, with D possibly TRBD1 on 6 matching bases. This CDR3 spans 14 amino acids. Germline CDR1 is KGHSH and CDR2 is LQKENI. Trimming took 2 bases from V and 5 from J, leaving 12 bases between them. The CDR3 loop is CASSPVGQGTEAFF. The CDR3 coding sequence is TGTGCCAGCTCACCAGTGGGGCAGGGGACTGAAGCTTTCTTT.

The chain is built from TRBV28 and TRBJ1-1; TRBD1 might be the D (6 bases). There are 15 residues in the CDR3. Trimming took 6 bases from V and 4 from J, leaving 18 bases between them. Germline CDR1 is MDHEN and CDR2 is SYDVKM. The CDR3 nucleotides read TGTGCCAGCAGCCCTCCCGGGGGGCACGGCACTGAAGCTTTCTTT. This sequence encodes CASSPPGGHGTEAFF.

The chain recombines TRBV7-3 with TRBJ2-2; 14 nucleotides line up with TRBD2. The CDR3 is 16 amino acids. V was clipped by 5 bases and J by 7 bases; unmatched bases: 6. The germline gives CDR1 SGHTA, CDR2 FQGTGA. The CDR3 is CASSNGLAGGDGELFF. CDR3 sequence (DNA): TGTGCCAGCAGCAACGGACTAGCGGGAGGAGACGGGGAGCTGTTTTTT.

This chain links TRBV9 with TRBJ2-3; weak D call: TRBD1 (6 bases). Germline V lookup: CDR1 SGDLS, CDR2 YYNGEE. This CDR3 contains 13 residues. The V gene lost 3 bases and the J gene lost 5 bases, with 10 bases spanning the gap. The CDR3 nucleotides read TGTGCCAGCAGCGCGACAGGTATAGATACGCAGTATTTT. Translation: CASSATGIDTQYF.

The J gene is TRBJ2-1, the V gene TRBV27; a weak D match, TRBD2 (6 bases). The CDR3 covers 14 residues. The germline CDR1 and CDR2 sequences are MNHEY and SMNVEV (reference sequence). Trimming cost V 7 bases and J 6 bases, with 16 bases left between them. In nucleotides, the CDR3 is TGTGCCAGCAAGGAGGATTTCGGGGGCAATGAGCAGTTCTTC. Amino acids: CASKEDFGGNEQFF.

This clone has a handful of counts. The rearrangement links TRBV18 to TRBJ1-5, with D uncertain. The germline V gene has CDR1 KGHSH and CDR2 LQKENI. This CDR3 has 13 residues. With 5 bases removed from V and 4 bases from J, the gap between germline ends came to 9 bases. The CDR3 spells CASSGSGNQPQHF. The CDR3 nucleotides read TGTGCCAGCTCAGGGTCAGGTAATCAGCCCCAGCATTTT.

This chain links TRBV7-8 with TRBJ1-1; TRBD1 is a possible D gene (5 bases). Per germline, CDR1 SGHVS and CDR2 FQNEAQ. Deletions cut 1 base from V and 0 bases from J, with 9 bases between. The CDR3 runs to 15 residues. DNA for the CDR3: TGTGCCAGCAGCTTAGGGGGCACAATGAACACTGAAGCTTTCTTT. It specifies CASSLGGTMNTEAFF.

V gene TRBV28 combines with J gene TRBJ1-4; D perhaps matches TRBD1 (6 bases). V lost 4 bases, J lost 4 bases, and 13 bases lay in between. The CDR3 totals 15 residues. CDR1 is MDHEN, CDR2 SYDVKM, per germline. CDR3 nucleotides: TGTGCCAGCAGTTCCAGGGGCATCGGTAATGAAAAACTGTTTTTT. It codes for CASSSRGIGNEKLFF. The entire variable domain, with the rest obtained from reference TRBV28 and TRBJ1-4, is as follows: DVKVTQSSRYLVKRTGEKVFLECVQDMDHENMFWYRQDPGLGLRLIYFSYDVKMKEKGDIPEGYSVSREKKERFSLILESASTNQTSMYLCASSSRGIGNEKLFFGSGTQLSVL.

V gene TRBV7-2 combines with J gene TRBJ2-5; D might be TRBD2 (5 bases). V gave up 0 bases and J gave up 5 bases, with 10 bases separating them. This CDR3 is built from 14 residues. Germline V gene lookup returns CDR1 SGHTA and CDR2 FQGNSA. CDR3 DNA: TGTGCCAGCAGCTTAGCAACCGGGAAGGAGACCCAGTACTTC. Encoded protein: CASSLATGKETQYF.

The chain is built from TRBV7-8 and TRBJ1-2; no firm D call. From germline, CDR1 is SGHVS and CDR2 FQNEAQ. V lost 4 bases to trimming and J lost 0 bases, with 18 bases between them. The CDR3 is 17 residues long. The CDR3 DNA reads TGTGCCAGCAGCTCCAGACCCTCCCAGGCCACTAACTATGGCTACACCTTC. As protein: CASSSRPSQATNYGYTF. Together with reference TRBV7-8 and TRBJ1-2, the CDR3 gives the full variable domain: GAGVSQSPRYKVAKRGQDVALRCDPISGHVSLFWYQQALGQGPEFLTYFQNEAQLDKSGLPSDRFFAERPEGSVSTLKIQRTQQEDSAVYLCASSSRPSQATNYGYTFGSGTRLTVV.

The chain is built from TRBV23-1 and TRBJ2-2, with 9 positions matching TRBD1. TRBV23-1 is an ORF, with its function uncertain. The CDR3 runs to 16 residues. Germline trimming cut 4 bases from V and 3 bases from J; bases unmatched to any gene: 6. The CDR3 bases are TGCGCCAGCAGTCCCAAAAGACAGGGGGACACCGGGGAGCTGTTTTTT. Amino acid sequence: CASSPKRQGDTGELFF.

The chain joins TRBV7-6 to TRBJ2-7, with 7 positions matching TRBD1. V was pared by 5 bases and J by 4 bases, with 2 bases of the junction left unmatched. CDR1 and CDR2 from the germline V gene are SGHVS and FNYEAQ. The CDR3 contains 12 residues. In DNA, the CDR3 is TGTGCCAGCAGCCTGACAGGGTACGAGCAGTACTTC. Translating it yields CASSLTGYEQYF. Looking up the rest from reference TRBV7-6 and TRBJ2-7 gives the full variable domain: GAGVSQSPRYKVTKRGQDVALRCDPISGHVSLYWYRQALGQGPEFLTYFNYEAQQDKSGLPNDRFSAERPEGSISTLTIQRTEQRDSAMYRCASSLTGYEQYFGPGTRLTVT.